The source of this TCR beta chain is a study of PD-L1 blockade in urothelial cancer. Study in general: Typically, measured as a median, blood samples had 141,255 T cells.

Templates that were synthetic TCR analogs were spiked into each PCR. Clones were read by immunoSEQ multiplex PCR, and TCRdb kept only the in-frame ones, dropping some. This sample yields 70,000 to 95,000 clones, of which roughly 90% are seen a single time; 0.97% belongs to the top ten. Per germline, CDR1 MGHRA and CDR2 YSYEKL. V was trimmed by 4 bases and J by 3 bases, leaving 15 bases between them. The CDR3 spans 16 residues. Details on this clone: Antigen unknown.

General study findings and limits: Having blood TCR clonality under the median before treatment predicted better survival.

As for time point: pretreatment peripheral blood. The sequence came from an elderly woman with urothelial cancer. V usage is TRBV4-1 and J usage is TRBJ1-4; tentatively, D is TRBD1 (5 bases). The source was PBMCs, collected around atezolizumab (anti-PD-L1) treatment. The CDR3 DNA sequence: TGCGCCAGCAGCCCGTTCACCAGGGCCGCTAATGAAAAACTGTTTTTT. Residues: CASSPFTRAANEKLFF.